This TCR beta chain was recovered during a study of OX40 agonist ivuxolimab in advanced cancers. About the research overall: Patients were infused with ivuxolimab every 2 weeks at 0.01 to 10 mg/kg.

The V end was cut by 3 bases, the J end by 4 bases, with 12 bases between. The CDR3 is 14 residues long. Per germline, CDR1 SGHTA and CDR2 FQGNSA. TCRdb's copy holds only in-frame clones and misses some; the assay was immunoSEQ multiplex PCR. Altogether about 79,000 clones are present, 94% being singletons, with the ten largest covering 8% to 10%. Study results and limitations: There was clonal expansion of CD4+ and CD8+ blood T cells by week 6 at 0.1 to 3.0 mg/kg.

For this clone: Its antigen is unidentified.

The sequence came from an adult with an advanced solid tumor such as melanoma, head and neck, liver or kidney cancer. The sequenced sample was CD4+ or CD8+ T cells sorted from blood, obtained in a trial of the OX40 agonist ivuxolimab. The chain has TRBV7-2 and TRBJ1-1; D is uncertain. The chain's CDR3 is CASSFFTEGTEAFF. The CDR3 bases are TGTGCCAGCAGCTTCTTCACCGAGGGCACTGAAGCTTTCTTT.